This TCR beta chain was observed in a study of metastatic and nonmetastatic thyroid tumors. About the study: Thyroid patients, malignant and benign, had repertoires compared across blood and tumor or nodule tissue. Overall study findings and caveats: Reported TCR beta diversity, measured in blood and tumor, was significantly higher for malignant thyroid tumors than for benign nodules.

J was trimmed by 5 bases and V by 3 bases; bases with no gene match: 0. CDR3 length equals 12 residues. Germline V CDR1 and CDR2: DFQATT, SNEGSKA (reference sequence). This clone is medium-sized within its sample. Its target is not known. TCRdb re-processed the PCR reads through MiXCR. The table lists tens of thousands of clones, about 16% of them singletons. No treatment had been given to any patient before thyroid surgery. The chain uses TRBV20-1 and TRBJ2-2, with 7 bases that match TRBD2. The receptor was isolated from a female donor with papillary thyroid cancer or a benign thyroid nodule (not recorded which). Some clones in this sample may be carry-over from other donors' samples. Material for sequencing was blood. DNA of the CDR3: TGCAGTGCTAGGCGGGAGACCGGGGAGCTGTTTTTT. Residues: CSARRETGELFF.